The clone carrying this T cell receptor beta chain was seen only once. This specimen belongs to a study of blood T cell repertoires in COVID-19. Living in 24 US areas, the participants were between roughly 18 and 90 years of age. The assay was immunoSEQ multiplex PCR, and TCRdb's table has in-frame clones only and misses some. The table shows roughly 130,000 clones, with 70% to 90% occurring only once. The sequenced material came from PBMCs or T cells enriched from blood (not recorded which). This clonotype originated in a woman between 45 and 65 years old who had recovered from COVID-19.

CDR3 sequence: CASSAAGLYNEQFF. Written as DNA, the CDR3 is TGTGCCAGCAGTGCAGCGGGACTCTACAATGAGCAGTTCTTC. V and J are TRBV27 and TRBJ2-1; 7 bases are a match to TRBD2. With V trimmed by 5 bases and J by 3 bases, 4 bases remained unmatched. Germline V gene sequence: CDR1 MNHEY, CDR2 SMNVEV (reference sequence). The CDR3 totals 14 residues.